The 2 T cell receptor beta chains listed next were all sequenced from one sample in a study of shared clonotypes between healthy human individuals. Naive CD8 cells lacked CD45RO, underwent positive selection for CCR7 and left out terminally differentiated effector memory CD45RA+ cells. Sequencing used immunoSEQ multiplex PCR; TCRdb keeps in-frame clones, though not all of them. The repertoire includes a few million clones, 90% to 95% of them detected once, and approximately 1.7% sits in the top ten. Sequenced input: naive CD8+ T cells from PBMCs. The receptors derive from a young man in good health. Some clones in this sample may be carry-over from other donors' samples.

The rearrangement uses TRBV5-1 and TRBJ2-7; TRBD1 aligns across 9 bases. Per the germline V gene, CDR1 is SGHRS and CDR2 is YFSETQ. V shed 0 bases and J 2 bases; nucleotides not matched to a gene: 6. The CDR3 has 16 residues. CDR3 sequence: CASSLGDRAITYEQYF. The CDR3 nucleotides read TGCGCCAGCAGCTTGGGGGACAGGGCCATCACCTACGAGCAGTACTTC.

Only one count was recorded for this clone. The genes are TRBV28 and TRBJ2-1; 9 positions match TRBD2. Germline V CDR1 and CDR2: MDHEN, SYDVKM. Trimming took 6 bases from V and 7 from J; bases not matched to a gene: 13. CDR3 size: 16 residues. CDR3 in amino acids: CASSTRLAAGLNEQFF. In DNA form, the CDR3 reads TGTGCCAGCAGCACCAGACTAGCGGCCGGATTGAATGAGCAGTTCTTC.